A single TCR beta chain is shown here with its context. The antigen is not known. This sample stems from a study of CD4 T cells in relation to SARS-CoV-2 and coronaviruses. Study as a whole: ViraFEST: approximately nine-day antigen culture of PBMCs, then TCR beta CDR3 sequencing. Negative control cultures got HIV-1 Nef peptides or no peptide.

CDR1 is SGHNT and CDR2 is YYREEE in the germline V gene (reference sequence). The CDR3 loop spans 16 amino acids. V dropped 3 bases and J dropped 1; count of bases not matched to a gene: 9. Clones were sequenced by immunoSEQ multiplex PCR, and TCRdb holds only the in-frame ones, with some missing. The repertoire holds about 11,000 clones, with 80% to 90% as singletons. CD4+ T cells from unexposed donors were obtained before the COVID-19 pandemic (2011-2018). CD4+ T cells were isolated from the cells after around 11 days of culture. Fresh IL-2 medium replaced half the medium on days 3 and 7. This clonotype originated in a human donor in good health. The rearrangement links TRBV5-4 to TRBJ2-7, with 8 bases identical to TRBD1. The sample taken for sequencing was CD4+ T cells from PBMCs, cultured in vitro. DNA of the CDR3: TGTGCCAGCAGCTGGAGACAGGGGCGAGGTTCCTACGAGCAGTACTTC. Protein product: CASSWRQGRGSYEQYF.